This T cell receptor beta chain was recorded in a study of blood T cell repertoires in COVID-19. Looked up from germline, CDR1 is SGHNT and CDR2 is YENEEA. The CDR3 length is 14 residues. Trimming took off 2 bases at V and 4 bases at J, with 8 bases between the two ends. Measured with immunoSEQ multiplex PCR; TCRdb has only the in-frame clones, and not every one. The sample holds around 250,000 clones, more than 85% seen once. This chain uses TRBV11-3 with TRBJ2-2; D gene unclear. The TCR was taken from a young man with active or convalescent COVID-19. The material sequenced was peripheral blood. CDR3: CASSLYFLTGELFF. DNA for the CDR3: TGTGCCAGCAGCTTATATTTTCTCACCGGGGAGCTGTTTTTT.